These 6 T cell receptor beta chains were all obtained from the same sample, sequenced in a study of cytomegalovirus exposure and HLA in healthy donors. Both 60 Vbeta primers and 13 Jbeta primers went into the PCR. Produced via immunoSEQ multiplex PCR; TCRdb's table is partial and in-frame only. The repertoire shows some 60,000 clones; the top ten hold 4% to 5.5%. The sample taken for sequencing was PBMCs. The origin of the receptors is a man aged 25-45 years in good health and CMV-seropositive.

The chain recombines TRBV19 with TRBJ1-4; D is possibly TRBD1 (6 bases). V lost 3 bases, J lost 5 bases, and 19 bases lay in between. Germline CDR1 LNHDA, CDR2 SQIVND (reference sequence). This CDR3 region has 17 residues. The CDR3 coding sequence is TGTGCCAGTAGTATCCTCCCCAGACAGGACAAAAATGAAAAACTGTTTTTT. Amino acids: CASSILPRQDKNEKLFF.

The chain links TRBV5-6 to TRBJ2-1, with D possibly being TRBD2 (5 bases). V shed 1 base and J shed 5 bases, with 10 bases lying between them. The length of the CDR3 is 14 residues. Germline-derived CDR1 and CDR2 are SGHDT and YYEEEE. CDR3 amino acids: CASSLSDSDNEQFF. CDR3 DNA: TGTGCCAGCAGCTTGTCGGACTCGGACAATGAGCAGTTCTTC.

V usage is TRBV7-6 and J usage is TRBJ1-5, with TRBD1 as a possible D gene (6 bases). This CDR3 comprises 14 residues. Germline V gene data show CDR1 as SGHVS and CDR2 as FNYEAQ. Trimming removed 5 bases from V and 7 bases from J, with 15 bases in between. The CDR3 region is CASSRGGAGQPQHF. For the CDR3, the DNA is TGTGCCAGCAGCCGCGGGGGGGCAGGACAGCCCCAGCATTTT.

Considering frequency, this clone is medium-sized. The chain combines TRBV6-1 with TRBJ2-2, with D perhaps TRBD2 (7 bases). With 10 bases removed from V and 3 bases from J, the gap between germline ends came to 18 bases. CDR1 and CDR2 (germline): MNHNS, SASEGT. The CDR3 spans 15 residues. CDR3 bases: TGTGCCACCAGGTTGGGGGAGGGGGACACCGGGGAGCTGTTTTTT. Translating it yields CATRLGEGDTGELFF.

V and J are TRBV7-3 and TRBJ2-1; TRBD2 aligns across 10 bases. Germline assignment: CDR1 SGHTA and CDR2 FQGTGA. The V segment lost 5 bases and the J segment 2 bases; nucleotides outside the gene matches: 3. The CDR3 runs 15 residues. CDR3 residues: CASSPGLAAYNEQFF. CDR3 sequence (DNA): TGTGCCAGCAGCCCCGGACTAGCGGCCTACAATGAGCAGTTCTTC.

In nucleotides, the CDR3 is TGTGCCAGCAGTGAATGGGGACAGGGGAACACCGGGGAGCTGTTTTTT. Translating it yields CASSEWGQGNTGELFF. This chain links TRBV6-4 with TRBJ2-2, with TRBD1 identical over 9 bases. The V gene's germline CDR1 is MRHNA and CDR2 SNTAGT. There are 16 residues in the CDR3. V was pared by 3 bases and J by 1 base, with 3 bases of the junction left unmatched.